This TCR beta chain was captured in a study of T-cell memory formation after mild COVID-19. TCRdb processed the 5' RACE reads anew with MiXCR; each CDR3 protein has one entry. This sample has about 160,000 distinct CDR3 sequences, with 31% found just once. This CDR3 has 13 amino acids. The germline gives CDR1 SGHTA, CDR2 FQGTGA. Concerning this clonotype itself: Its antigen is still unknown. A read error may produce the germline difference seen at one junction end.

The study, taken as a whole, reports: Pre-infection memory held some responding clones, suggesting pre-existing cross-reactive T cells responded. The study found contracting CD4+ clones mainly in CM and EM and contracting CD8+ clones in EMRA.

Material: PBMCs or a T cell subset sorted from them (not recorded which). This TCR derives from an adult woman who had mild COVID-19 (a few samples of this study predate the infection). Cell type and time point are not known. The gene calls are TRBV7-3 and TRBJ1-2; D not resolved. DNA of the CDR3: TGTGCCAGCAGCTACGATCGTCGATCCGTTGTACGATTC. It yields the protein CASSYDRRSVVRF. The variable domain in full, with the rest retrieved from reference TRBV7-3 and TRBJ1-2, is GAGVSQTPSNKVTEKGKYVELRCDPISGHTALYWYRQSLGQGPEFLIYFQGTGAADDSGLPNDRFFAVRPEGSVSTLKIQRTERGDSAVYLCASSYDRRSVVRFGSGTRLTVV.